The 23 T cell receptor beta chains presented below share a single source sample, sequenced in a study of human T cells and chemical hapten exposure. Time point: patch test 1, 2 weeks after DPC sensitization. Indicated treatment: therapeutic diphenylcyclopropenone sensitization with weekly scalp DPC. TCRdb re-called the RACE reads with MiXCR, one entry per CDR3 protein. The sample contains tens of thousands of distinct CDR3 sequences, 9.8% of which appear only once. Sequenced here: whole blood, sampled in connection with sensitization to the hapten diphenylcyclopropenone (DPC). These receptors all come from a middle-aged woman with alopecia areata. Some clones in this sample may be carry-over from other donors' samples.

This clonotype was seen more than once but under ten times. V is TRBV7-9 and J is TRBJ2-6; TRBD1 is a possible D gene (5 bases). This CDR3 has 16 residues. Trimming took 6 bases from V and 4 from J, leaving 16 bases between them. Looked up from germline, CDR1 is SEHNR and CDR2 is FQNEAQ (reference sequence). CDR3 DNA sequence: TGTGCCAGCAGTGGACAAGACCCCTCCGGGGCCAACGTCCTGACTTTC. This encodes CASSGQDPSGANVLTF.

There are many counts of this clonotype. The V gene is TRBV10-3, the J gene TRBJ1-2; a weak D match, TRBD1 (6 bases). Looked up from germline, CDR1 is ENHRY and CDR2 is SYGVKD. This CDR3 is built from 14 residues. Trimming pared 5 bases from V and 0 bases from J, leaving 10 bases between. The CDR3 loop reads CAISPGDTNYGYTF. As DNA, the CDR3 is TGTGCCATCAGTCCCGGGGACACTAACTATGGCTACACCTTC.

This clonotype was seen repeatedly, ten times or more. This rearrangement joins TRBV28 to TRBJ2-1, with 8 bases that match TRBD1. Germline loops: CDR1 MDHEN, CDR2 SYDVKM. J gave up 2 bases and V 5 bases, and 14 bases lay outside the gene matches. CDR3 length: 18 amino acids. The chain's CDR3 is CASSLLTGTGGAYNEQFF. CDR3 in DNA: TGTGCCAGCAGTCTATTGACCGGGACAGGAGGAGCCTACAATGAGCAGTTCTTC.

A few counts support this clonotype. Being one base from a much bigger clone, this may be a read error. The chain combines TRBV27 with TRBJ2-7; D gene unclear. Trimming removed 4 bases from V and 9 bases from J, with 13 bases in between. The germline V gene has CDR1 MNHEY and CDR2 SMNVEV (reference sequence). The CDR3 is made up of 12 amino acids. The CDR3, as DNA: TGTGCCAGCAGTTCCCCCGGCCGCGGGCAGTACTTC. Residues: CASSSPGRGQYF.

The rearrangement links TRBV29-1 to TRBJ1-2; 8 bases map to TRBD1. Looked up from germline, CDR1 is SQVTM and CDR2 is ANQGSEA. The CDR3 loop spans 13 amino acids. V lost 7 bases and J lost 7; bases outside the gene matches: 11. CDR3 sequence (DNA): TGCAGCGCTCTAGCAGGGGGCGAGTCTGGCTACACCTTC. This encodes CSALAGGESGYTF.

CDR3 bases: TGTGCCAGCAGTCTCGGACATAGCACAGATACGCAGTATTTT. Its translation: CASSLGHSTDTQYF. The chain links TRBV27 to TRBJ2-3; perhaps TRBD1 as D (5 bases). V shed 5 bases and J shed 0 bases, with 9 bases lying between them. The length of the CDR3 is 14 residues. The germline V gene has CDR1 MNHEY and CDR2 SMNVEV (reference sequence).

The CDR3: CASSLGTAGNTIYF. The DNA for the CDR3 is TGCGCCAGCAGCTTGGGGACGGCTGGAAACACCATATATTTT. V is TRBV5-1 and J is TRBJ1-3, with D unresolved. Germline assignment: CDR1 SGHRS and CDR2 YFSETQ. Trimming took off 0 bases at V and 2 bases at J, with 6 bases between the two ends. This CDR3 spans 14 amino acids. Filled out from reference TRBV5-1 and TRBJ1-3, the complete variable domain reads KAGVTQTPRYLIKTRGQQVTLSCSPISGHRSVSWYQQTPGQGLQFLFEYFSETQRNKGNFPGRFSGRQFSNSRSEMNVSTLELGDSALYLCASSLGTAGNTIYFGEGSWLTVV.

This clonotype was found a few times. This chain joins TRBV7-9 and TRBJ1-4; possibly TRBD1 for D (5 bases). Germline-derived CDR1 and CDR2 are SEHNR and FQNEAQ (reference sequence). V was pared by 4 bases and J by 8 bases, with 20 bases between. The CDR3 covers 16 residues. The CDR3 sequence: CASSSSDIGHAEKLFF. DNA of the CDR3: TGTGCCAGCAGCTCGTCGGATATCGGACACGCGGAAAAACTGTTTTTT.

This clonotype has at least ten counts. The V and J genes are TRBV12-5 and TRBJ2-1; possible D gene TRBD1, 6 bases. The V gene's germline CDR1 is LGHNT and CDR2 FRNRAP. This CDR3 spans 14 amino acids. With 1 base removed from V and 15 bases from J, the gap between germline ends came to 19 bases. This CDR3 reads CASGLDAGTPVPFF. The CDR3 region has the DNA TGTGCTAGTGGTTTGGACGCCGGGACACCAGTACCGTTCTTC.

This clonotype was seen more than once but under ten times. DNA for the CDR3: TGTGCCAGCAGCCCCTTCATTGCCGGGACAGGGGACAAGCAGTACTTC. Its protein product is CASSPFIAGTGDKQYF. The chain combines TRBV7-2 with TRBJ2-7; TRBD1 matches at 10 bases. CDR3 size: 16 residues. V lost 5 bases to trimming and J lost 8 bases; unmatched junction nucleotides: 15. The germline V gene has CDR1 SGHTA and CDR2 FQGNSA.

Many counts were recorded for this clonotype. The gene calls are TRBV15 and TRBJ1-5; possible D gene TRBD1, 6 bases. Germline V gene sequence: CDR1 LNHNV, CDR2 YYDKDF (reference sequence). The V end was cut by 0 bases, the J end by 4 bases, with 28 bases between. The CDR3 has 21 amino acids. CDR3 protein: CATSRDRGGTRTNLLNQPQHF. DNA for the CDR3: TGTGCCACCAGCAGAGATAGAGGGGGGACAAGGACAAACCTCCTTAATCAGCCCCAGCATTTT.

Many counts were recorded for this clonotype. The V call is TRBV6-5, the J call TRBJ2-7; TRBD2 is a possible D gene (7 bases). V dropped 7 bases and J dropped 6 bases, with 19 bases sitting between them. The CDR3 spans 14 residues. The V gene's germline CDR1 is MNHEY and CDR2 SVGAGI. CDR3 sequence reads: CASTVSGRGAEQYF. Written as DNA, the CDR3 is TGTGCCAGCACCGTCTCGGGGAGGGGGGCCGAGCAGTACTTC.

The V call is TRBV6-1, the J call TRBJ2-1; D uncertain. The V gene lost 2 bases and the J gene lost 7 bases, with 18 bases spanning the gap. In germline, CDR1 is MNHNS, CDR2 SASEGT. The CDR3 has 16 residues. CDR3 loop: CASSEWVSRLGNEQFF. Written as DNA, the CDR3 is TGTGCCAGCAGTGAATGGGTGTCCCGACTGGGGAATGAGCAGTTCTTC.

This clonotype was observed at least ten times. The chain links TRBV5-5 to TRBJ2-6, with D hard to call. The CDR3 length is 17 residues. CDR1 is SGHKS and CDR2 is YYEKEE in the germline V gene (reference sequence). V lost 3 bases and J lost 0, with 13 bases in between. The CDR3 sequence is CASSSASRSSGANVLTF. The DNA of the CDR3 is TGTGCCAGCAGCTCAGCCAGTAGGAGCTCTGGGGCCAACGTCCTGACTTTC. Combining the CDR3 with reference TRBV5-5 and TRBJ2-6 gives the whole variable domain DAGVTQSPTHLIKTRGQQVTLRCSPISGHKSVSWYQQVLGQGPQFIFQYYEKEERGRGNFPDRFSARQFPNYSSELNVNALLLGDSALYLCASSSASRSSGANVLTFGAGSRLTVL.

At least ten counts were recorded for this clonotype. J is TRBJ2-7 and V is TRBV7-2; no definite D call. Looked up from germline, CDR1 is SGHTA and CDR2 is FQGNSA. V was trimmed by 5 bases and J by 3 bases, leaving 20 bases between them. The CDR3 is 16 residues long. The CDR3 loop is CASSETRRVSHYEQYF. CDR3 nucleotide sequence: TGTGCCAGCAGCGAGACCCGACGGGTGTCTCACTACGAGCAGTACTTC.

This clonotype appeared once. The chain combines TRBV9 with TRBJ2-6; D is undetermined. The CDR3 sequence is 14 residues long. Looked up from germline, CDR1 is SGDLS and CDR2 is YYNGEE. Trimming pared 3 bases from V and 2 bases from J, leaving 6 bases between. This CDR3 reads CASSAPAGANVLTF. Written as DNA, the CDR3 is TGTGCCAGCAGCGCCCCAGCTGGGGCCAACGTCCTGACTTTC.

This clonotype was detected only a few times. The chain uses TRBV7-9 and TRBJ1-6; TRBD1 is a possible D gene (6 bases). Germline assignment: CDR1 SEHNR and CDR2 FQNEAQ (reference sequence). The V end lost 5 bases, the J end lost 9 bases, and 14 bases lay between the germline ends. The CDR3 sequence is 14 residues long. This chain's CDR3 is CASSTIPDSSPLHF. Here the CDR3 DNA reads TGTGCCAGCAGCACCATTCCGGACAGTTCACCCCTCCACTTT.

V and J are TRBV7-2 and TRBJ2-1, with D tentatively TRBD1 or TRBD2 (6 bases each). Trimming left V 0 bases short and J 9 bases short, with 15 bases between. The CDR3 spans 15 residues. Germline V gene lookup returns CDR1 SGHTA and CDR2 FQGNSA. CDR3 protein: CASSLAHGGQGEQFF. In DNA form, the CDR3 reads TGTGCCAGCAGCTTAGCGCACGGGGGCCAAGGTGAGCAGTTCTTC.

This clonotype showed up many times. The V and J genes are TRBV6-1 and TRBJ2-5; 7 bases match TRBD2. CDR3 length equals 14 residues. CDR1 MNHNS and CDR2 SASEGT come from the germline V gene. V lost 1 base to trimming and J lost 5 bases; unmatched junction nucleotides: 4. This CDR3 is CASSEGGAGETQYF. Here the CDR3 DNA reads TGTGCCAGCAGTGAAGGGGGAGCGGGGGAGACCCAGTACTTC.

A remark on this clonotype: This sequence may be a read error, since a much larger clone differs from it by one base. The V and J genes are TRBV7-2 and TRBJ2-3; 11 bases match TRBD1. CDR3 size: 15 residues. The trim removed 4 bases at V and 6 bases at J, leaving 6 bases unmatched. Germline V gives CDR1 SGHTA, CDR2 FQGNSA. CDR3 sequence: CASSSRDRGIDTQYF. CDR3 coding DNA: TGTGCCAGCAGCTCCCGGGACAGGGGGATCGATACGCAGTATTTT.

The chain uses TRBV20-1 and TRBJ1-2; D is ambiguous. Germline lookup yields CDR1 DFQATT and CDR2 SNEGSKA (reference sequence). V dropped 0 bases and J dropped 0 bases, with 11 bases sitting between them. The CDR3 length is 15 residues. The CDR3 DNA follows: TGCAGTGCTAGAGACCCTCACTCGTCTAACTATGGCTACACCTTC. It translates to CSARDPHSSNYGYTF.

There are a few counts of this clonotype. The V call is TRBV18, the J call TRBJ2-2; no clear D gene. The CDR3 is 16 residues long. The V gene's germline CDR1 is KGHSH and CDR2 LQKENI. V lost 2 bases, J lost 0 bases, and 10 bases lay in between. Here the CDR3 reads CASSPEPPANTGELFF. CDR3 nucleotides: TGTGCCAGCTCACCAGAACCCCCCGCGAACACCGGGGAGCTGTTTTTT.

The sample holds many counts of this clonotype. This sequence joins TRBV5-1 and TRBJ2-7; 9 bases fit TRBD2. The CDR3 totals 15 residues. CDR1 and CDR2 from the germline V gene are SGHRS and YFSETQ. V was clipped by 2 bases and J by 2 bases; unmatched bases: 5. The DNA for the CDR3 is TGCGCCAGCAGCTTCATTAGCGGGGGCGCCTACGAGCAGTACTTC. Its translation: CASSFISGGAYEQYF. The variable domain in full, completed from reference TRBV5-1 and TRBJ2-7, reads KAGVTQTPRYLIKTRGQQVTLSCSPISGHRSVSWYQQTPGQGLQFLFEYFSETQRNKGNFPGRFSGRQFSNSRSEMNVSTLELGDSALYLCASSFISGGAYEQYFGPGTRLTVT.